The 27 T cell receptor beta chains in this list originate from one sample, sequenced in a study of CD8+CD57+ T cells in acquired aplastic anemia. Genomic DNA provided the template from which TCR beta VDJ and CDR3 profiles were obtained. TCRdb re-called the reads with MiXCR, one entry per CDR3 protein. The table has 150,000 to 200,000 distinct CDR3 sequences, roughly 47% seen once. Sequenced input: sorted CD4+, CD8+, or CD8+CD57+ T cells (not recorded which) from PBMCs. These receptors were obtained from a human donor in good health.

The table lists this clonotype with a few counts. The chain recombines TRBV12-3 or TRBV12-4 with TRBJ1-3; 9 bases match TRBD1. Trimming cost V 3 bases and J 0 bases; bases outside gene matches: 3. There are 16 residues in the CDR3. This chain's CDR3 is CASSFRGQGSGNTIYF. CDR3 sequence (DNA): TGTGCCAGCAGTTTCCGGGGACAGGGCTCTGGAAACACCATATATTTT.

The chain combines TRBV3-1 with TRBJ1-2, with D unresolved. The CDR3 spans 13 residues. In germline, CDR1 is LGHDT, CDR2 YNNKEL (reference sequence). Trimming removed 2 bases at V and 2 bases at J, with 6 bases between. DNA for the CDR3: TGTGCCAGCAGCCAACAGGCGAACTATGGCTACACCTTC. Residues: CASSQQANYGYTF. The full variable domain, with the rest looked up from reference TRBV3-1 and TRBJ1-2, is DTAVSQTPKYLVTQMGNDKSIKCEQNLGHDTMYWYKQDSKKFLKIMFSYNNKELIINETVPNRFSPKSPDKAHLNLHINSLELGDSAVYFCASSQQANYGYTFGSGTRLTVV.

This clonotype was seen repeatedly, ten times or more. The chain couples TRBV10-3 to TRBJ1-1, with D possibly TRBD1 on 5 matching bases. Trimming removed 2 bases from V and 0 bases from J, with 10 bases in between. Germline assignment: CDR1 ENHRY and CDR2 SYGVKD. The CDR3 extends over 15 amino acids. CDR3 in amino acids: CAISETDRMNTEAFF. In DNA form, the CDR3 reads TGTGCCATCAGTGAGACCGACAGAATGAACACTGAAGCTTTCTTT.

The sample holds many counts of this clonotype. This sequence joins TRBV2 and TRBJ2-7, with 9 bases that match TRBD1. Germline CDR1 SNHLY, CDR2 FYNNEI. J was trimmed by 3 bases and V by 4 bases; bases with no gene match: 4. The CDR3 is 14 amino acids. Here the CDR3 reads CASSGGTGLYEQYF. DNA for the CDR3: TGTGCCAGCAGTGGGGGGACAGGGCTCTACGAGCAGTACTTC. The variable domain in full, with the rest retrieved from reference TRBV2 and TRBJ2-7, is EPEVTQTPSHQVTQMGQEVILRCVPISNHLYFYWYRQILGQKVEFLVSFYNNEISEKSEIFDDQFSVERPDGSNFTLKIRSTKLEDSAMYFCASSGGTGLYEQYFGPGTRLTVT.

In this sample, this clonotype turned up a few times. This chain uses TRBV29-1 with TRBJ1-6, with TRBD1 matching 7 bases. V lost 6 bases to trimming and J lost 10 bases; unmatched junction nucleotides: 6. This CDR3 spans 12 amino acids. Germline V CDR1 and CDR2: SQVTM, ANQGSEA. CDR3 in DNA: TGCAGCGTGAGCACAGGGGAATCACCCCTCCACTTT. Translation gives CSVSTGESPLHF.

CDR3 in DNA: TGTGCCAGCAGGCAACAGGGGTCCGGGGCCAACGTCCTGACTTTC. It encodes CASRQQGSGANVLTF. The chain is built from TRBV6-1 and TRBJ2-6; the match to TRBD1 covers 7 bases. Germline CDR1 reads MNHNS; CDR2 reads SASEGT. V dropped 6 bases and J dropped 4; count of bases not matched to a gene: 6. The CDR3 has 15 residues.

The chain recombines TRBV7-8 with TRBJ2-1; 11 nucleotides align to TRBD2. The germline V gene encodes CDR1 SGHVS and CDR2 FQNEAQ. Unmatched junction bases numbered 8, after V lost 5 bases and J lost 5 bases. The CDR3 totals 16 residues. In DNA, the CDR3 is TGTGCCAGCAGCCAACCGGGACTAGCGGAGAACAATGAGCAGTTCTTC. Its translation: CASSQPGLAENNEQFF.

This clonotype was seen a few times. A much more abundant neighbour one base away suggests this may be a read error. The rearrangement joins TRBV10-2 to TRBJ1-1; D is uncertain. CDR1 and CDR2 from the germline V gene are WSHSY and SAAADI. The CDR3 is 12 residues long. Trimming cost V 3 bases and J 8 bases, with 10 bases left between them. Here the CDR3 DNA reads TGCGCCAGCAGTGACACCCCCCCCGAAGCTTTCTTT. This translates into CASSDTPPEAFF.

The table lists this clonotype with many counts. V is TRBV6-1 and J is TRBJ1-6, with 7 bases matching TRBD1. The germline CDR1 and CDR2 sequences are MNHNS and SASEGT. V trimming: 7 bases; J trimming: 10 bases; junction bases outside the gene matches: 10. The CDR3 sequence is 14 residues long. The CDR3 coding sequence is TGTGCCAGCACGTCAGAACGACAGGGCTCACCCCTCCACTTT. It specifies CASTSERQGSPLHF.

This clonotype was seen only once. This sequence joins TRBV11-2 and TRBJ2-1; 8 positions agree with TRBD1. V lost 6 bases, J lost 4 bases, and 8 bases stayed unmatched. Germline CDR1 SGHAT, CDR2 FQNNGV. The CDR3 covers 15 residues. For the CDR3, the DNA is TGTGCCAGCAGGTCCCCCGGGACAGGTTACAATGAGCAGTTCTTC. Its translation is CASRSPGTGYNEQFF.

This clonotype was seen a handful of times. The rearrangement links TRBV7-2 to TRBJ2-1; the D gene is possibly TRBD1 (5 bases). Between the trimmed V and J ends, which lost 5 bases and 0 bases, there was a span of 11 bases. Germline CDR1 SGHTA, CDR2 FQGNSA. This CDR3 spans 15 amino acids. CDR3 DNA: TGTGCCAGCAGCGCGACAGCGAGCTCCTACAATGAGCAGTTCTTC. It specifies CASSATASSYNEQFF.

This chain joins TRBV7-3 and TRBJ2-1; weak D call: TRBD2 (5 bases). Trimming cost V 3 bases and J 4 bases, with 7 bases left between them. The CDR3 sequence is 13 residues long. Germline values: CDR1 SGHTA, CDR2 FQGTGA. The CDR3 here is CASSFRGYNEQFF. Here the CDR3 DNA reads TGTGCCAGCAGCTTTCGGGGTTACAATGAGCAGTTCTTC.

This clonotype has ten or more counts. The CDR3 DNA sequence: TGTGCCAGCAGTCACCAAAATGAAGCTTTCTTT. Translating gives CASSHQNEAFF. The V and J genes are TRBV2 and TRBJ1-1, with D uncertain. Trimming removed 5 bases at V and 7 bases at J, with 8 bases between. The CDR3 spans 11 residues. Germline CDR1 reads SNHLY; CDR2 reads FYNNEI.

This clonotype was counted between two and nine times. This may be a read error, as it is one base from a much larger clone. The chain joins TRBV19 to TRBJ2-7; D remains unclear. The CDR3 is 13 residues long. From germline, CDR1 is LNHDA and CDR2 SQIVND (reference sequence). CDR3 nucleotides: TGTGCCAGTGGTATAGGATATCAATTGGAGCAGTACTTC. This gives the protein CASGIGYQLEQYF.

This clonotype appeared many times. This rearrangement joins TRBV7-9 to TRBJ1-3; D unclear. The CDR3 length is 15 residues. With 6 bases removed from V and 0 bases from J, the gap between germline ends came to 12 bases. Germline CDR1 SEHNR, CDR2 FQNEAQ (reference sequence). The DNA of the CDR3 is TGTGCCAGCAGGAGGGCGGATAGCTCTGGAAACACCATATATTTT. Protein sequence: CASRRADSSGNTIYF.

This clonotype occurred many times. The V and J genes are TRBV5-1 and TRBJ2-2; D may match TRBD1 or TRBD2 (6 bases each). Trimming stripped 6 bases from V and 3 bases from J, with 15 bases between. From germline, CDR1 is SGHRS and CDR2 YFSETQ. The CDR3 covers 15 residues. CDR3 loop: CASKPGAADTGELFF. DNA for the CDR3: TGCGCCAGCAAGCCGGGGGCCGCGGACACCGGGGAGCTGTTTTTT.

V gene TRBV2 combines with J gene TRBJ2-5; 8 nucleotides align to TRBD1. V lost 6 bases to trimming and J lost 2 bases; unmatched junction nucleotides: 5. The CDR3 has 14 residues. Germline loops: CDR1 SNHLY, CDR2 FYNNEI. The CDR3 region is CASRVTGVQETQYF. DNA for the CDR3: TGTGCCAGCAGAGTGACAGGGGTGCAAGAGACCCAGTACTTC.

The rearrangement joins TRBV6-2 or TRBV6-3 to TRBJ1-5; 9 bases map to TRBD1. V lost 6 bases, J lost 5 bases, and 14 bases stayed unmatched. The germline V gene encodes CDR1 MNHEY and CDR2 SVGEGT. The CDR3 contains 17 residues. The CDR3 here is CASREEGTGTYHQPQHF. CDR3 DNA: TGTGCCAGCAGGGAGGAAGGGACAGGGACATACCATCAGCCCCAGCATTTT.

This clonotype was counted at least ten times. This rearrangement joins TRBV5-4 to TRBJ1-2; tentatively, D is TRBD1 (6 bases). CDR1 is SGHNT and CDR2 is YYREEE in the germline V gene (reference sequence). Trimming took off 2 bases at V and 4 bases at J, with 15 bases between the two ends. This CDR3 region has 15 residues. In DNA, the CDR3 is TGTGCCAGCAGCTTCGAACAGGGAGGGAGCTATGGCTACACCTTC. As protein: CASSFEQGGSYGYTF. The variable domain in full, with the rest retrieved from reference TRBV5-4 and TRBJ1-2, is ETGVTQSPTHLIKTRGQQVTLRCSSQSGHNTVSWYQQALGQGPQFIFQYYREEENGRGNFPPRFSGLQFPNYSSELNVNALELDDSALYLCASSFEQGGSYGYTFGSGTRLTVV.

CDR3 amino acids: CASSLVGTSGSVETQYF. DNA for the CDR3: TGTGCCAGCAGCTTAGTCGGGACTAGCGGGAGTGTCGAGACCCAGTACTTC. The rearrangement links TRBV7-6 to TRBJ2-5; 14 positions agree with TRBD2. The length of the CDR3 is 17 residues. With V trimmed by 1 base and J by 5 bases, 6 bases remained unmatched. From germline, CDR1 is SGHVS and CDR2 FNYEAQ. Drawing the rest from reference TRBV7-6 and TRBJ2-5, the complete variable domain is GAGVSQSPRYKVTKRGQDVALRCDPISGHVSLYWYRQALGQGPEFLTYFNYEAQQDKSGLPNDRFSAERPEGSISTLTIQRTEQRDSAMYRCASSLVGTSGSVETQYFGPGTRLLVL.

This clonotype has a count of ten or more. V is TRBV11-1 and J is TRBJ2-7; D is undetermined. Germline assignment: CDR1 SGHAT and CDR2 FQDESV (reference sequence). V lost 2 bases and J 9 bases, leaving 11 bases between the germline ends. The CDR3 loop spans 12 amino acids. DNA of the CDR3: TGTGCCAGCAGCTTACCGTTGGGCGGGCAGTACTTC. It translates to CASSLPLGGQYF.

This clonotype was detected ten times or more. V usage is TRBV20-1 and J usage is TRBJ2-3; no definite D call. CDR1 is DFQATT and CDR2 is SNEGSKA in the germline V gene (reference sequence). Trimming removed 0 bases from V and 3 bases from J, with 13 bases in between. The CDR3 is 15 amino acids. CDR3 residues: CSARDGGLGTDTQYF. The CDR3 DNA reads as TGCAGTGCTAGAGATGGCGGCCTCGGGACAGATACGCAGTATTTT.

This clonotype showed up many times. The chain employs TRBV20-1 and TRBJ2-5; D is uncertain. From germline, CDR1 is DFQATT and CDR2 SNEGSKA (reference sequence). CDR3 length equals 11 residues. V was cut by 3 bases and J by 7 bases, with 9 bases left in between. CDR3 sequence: CSASLMGTQYF. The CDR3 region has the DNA TGCAGTGCTAGTCTTATGGGGACCCAGTACTTC.

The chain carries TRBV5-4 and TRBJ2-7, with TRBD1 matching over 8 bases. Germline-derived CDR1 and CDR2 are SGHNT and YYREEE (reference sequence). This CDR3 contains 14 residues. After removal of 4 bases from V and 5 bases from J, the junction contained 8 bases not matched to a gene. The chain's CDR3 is CASSGGQGRHEQYF. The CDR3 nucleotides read TGTGCCAGCAGCGGCGGACAGGGAAGGCACGAGCAGTACTTC.

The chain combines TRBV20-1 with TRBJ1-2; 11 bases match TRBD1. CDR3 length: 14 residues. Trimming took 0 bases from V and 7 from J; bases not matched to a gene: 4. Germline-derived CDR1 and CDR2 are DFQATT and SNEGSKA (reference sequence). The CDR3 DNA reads TGCAGTGCTAGAGATATTGGGACAGGGGGTGGCTACACCTTC. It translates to CSARDIGTGGGYTF.

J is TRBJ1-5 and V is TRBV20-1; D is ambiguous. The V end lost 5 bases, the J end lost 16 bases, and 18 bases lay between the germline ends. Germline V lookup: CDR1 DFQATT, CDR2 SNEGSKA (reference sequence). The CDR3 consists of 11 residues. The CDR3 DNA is TGCAGTGCTCCACGTGGTCCCAACGTCCATTTT. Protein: CSAPRGPNVHF.

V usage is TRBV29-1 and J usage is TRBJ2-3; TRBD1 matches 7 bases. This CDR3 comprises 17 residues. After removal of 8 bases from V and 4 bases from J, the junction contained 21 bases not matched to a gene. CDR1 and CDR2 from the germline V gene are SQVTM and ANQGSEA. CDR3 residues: CSLRVFRQGFASDTQYF. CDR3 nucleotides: TGCAGCCTGCGAGTGTTCCGACAGGGATTCGCATCAGATACGCAGTATTTT.